This T cell receptor (beta chain) was identified in a study of shared clonotypes between healthy human individuals. CDR3 length equals 14 residues. Germline V gene lookup returns CDR1 SSHAT and CDR2 FNYEAQ (reference sequence). Sequenced by immunoSEQ multiplex PCR; TCRdb stores in-frame clones only, minus some. The repertoire holds roughly 2 million clones, with 90% to 95% as singletons. Comments on this clone: Sequence at one end of the junction differs from germline and may be a read error.

Sequencing input: naive CD4+ T cells sorted from blood. The subset: CD45RA+ positively selected. The V call is TRBV7-7, the J call TRBJ2-1; maybe TRBD2 (6 bases). This TCR derives from a man aged 18 to 35 in good health. The CDR3 loop reads CASSFGGNYNEQFF. CDR3 coding DNA: TGTGCTAGCAGCTTCGGGGGTAACTACAATGAGCAGTTCTTC.